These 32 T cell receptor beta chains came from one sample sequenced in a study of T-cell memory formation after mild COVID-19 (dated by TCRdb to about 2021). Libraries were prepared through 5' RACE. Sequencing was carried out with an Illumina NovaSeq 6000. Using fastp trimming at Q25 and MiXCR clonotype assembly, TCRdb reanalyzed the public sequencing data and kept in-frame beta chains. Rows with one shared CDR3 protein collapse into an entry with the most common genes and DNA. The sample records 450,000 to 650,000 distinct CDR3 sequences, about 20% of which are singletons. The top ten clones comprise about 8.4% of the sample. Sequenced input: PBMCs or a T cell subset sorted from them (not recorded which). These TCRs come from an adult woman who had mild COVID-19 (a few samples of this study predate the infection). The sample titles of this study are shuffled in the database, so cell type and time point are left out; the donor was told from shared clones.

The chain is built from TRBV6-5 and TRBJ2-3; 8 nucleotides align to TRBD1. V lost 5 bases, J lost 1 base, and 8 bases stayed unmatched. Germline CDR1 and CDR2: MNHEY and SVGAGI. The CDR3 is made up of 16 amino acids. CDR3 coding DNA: TGTGCCAGCAGTCTGTCTCGACAGGGGCGCACAGATACGCAGTATTTT. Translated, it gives CASSLSRQGRTDTQYF.

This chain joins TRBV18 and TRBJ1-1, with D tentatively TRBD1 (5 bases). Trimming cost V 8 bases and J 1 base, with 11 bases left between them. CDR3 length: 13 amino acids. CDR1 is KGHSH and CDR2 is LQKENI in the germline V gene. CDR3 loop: CASGAGENTEAFF. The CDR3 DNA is TGTGCCAGCGGGGCAGGAGAGAACACTGAAGCTTTCTTT. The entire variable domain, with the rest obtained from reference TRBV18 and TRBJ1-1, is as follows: NAGVMQNPRHLVRRRGQEARLRCSPMKGHSHVYWYRQLPEEGLKFMVYLQKENIIDESGMPKERFSAEFPKEGPSILRIQQVVRGDSAAYFCASGAGENTEAFFGQGTRLTVV.

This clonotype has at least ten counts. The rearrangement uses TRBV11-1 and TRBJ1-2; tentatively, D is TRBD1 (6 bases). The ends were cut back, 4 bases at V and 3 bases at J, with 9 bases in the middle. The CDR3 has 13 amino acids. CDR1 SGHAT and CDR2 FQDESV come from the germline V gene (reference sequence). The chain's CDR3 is CASSSGQHYGYTF. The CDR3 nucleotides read TGTGCCAGCAGCTCCGGACAGCACTATGGCTACACCTTC.

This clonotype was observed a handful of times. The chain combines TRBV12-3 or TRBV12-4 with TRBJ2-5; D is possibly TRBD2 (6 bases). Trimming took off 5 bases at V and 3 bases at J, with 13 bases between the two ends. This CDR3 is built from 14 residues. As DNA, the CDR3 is TGTGCCAGCAGTCCGTCCTGGAGGGAAGAGACCCAGTACTTC. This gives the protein CASSPSWREETQYF.

CDR3 loop: CASSPIEGQPNEKLFF. CDR3 DNA sequence: TGTGCCAGCAGCCCCATAGAGGGGCAGCCCAATGAAAAACTGTTTTTT. This chain links TRBV3-1 with TRBJ1-4; possible D gene TRBD1, 5 bases. Germline loops: CDR1 LGHDT, CDR2 YNNKEL (reference sequence). This CDR3 spans 16 amino acids. V shed 4 bases and J shed 5 bases, with 17 bases lying between them.

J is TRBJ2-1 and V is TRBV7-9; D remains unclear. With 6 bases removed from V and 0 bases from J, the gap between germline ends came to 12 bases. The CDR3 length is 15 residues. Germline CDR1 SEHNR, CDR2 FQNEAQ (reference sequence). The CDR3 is CASRDGLSSYNEQFF. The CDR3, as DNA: TGTGCCAGCAGGGATGGATTATCCTCCTACAATGAGCAGTTCTTC.

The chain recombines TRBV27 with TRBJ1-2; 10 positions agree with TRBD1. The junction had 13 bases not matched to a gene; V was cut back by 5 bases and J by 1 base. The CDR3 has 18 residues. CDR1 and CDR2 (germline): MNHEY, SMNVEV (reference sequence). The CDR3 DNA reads TGTGCCAGCAGTCCCCTTCCCGACAGGGGGCGCGGTAACTATGGCTACACCTTC. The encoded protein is CASSPLPDRGRGNYGYTF.

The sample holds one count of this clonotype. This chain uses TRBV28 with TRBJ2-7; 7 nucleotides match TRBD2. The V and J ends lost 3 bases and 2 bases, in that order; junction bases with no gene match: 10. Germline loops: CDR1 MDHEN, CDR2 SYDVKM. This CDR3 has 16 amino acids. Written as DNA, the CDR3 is TGTGCCAGCAGTTTGGATTCTGCGGGAGACACCTACGAGCAGTACTTC. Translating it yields CASSLDSAGDTYEQYF.

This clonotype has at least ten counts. The CDR3 DNA reads TGTGCCAGCAGCCCAGGGGCTACGACGAAAAACATTCAGTACTTC. Translation: CASSPGATTKNIQYF. The chain is built from TRBV7-3 and TRBJ2-4, with D possibly matching TRBD1 (6 bases). Germline V CDR1 and CDR2: SGHTA, FQGTGA. The CDR3 totals 15 residues. Trimming left V 5 bases short and J 4 bases short, with 15 bases between.

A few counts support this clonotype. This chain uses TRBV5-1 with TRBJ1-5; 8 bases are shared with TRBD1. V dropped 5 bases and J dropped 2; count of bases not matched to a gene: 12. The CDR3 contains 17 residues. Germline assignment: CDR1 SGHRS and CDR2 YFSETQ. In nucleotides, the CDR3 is TGCGCCAGCAGGGCCGTGACAGGGGAAGGAGGCAATCAGCCCCAGCATTTT. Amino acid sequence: CASRAVTGEGGNQPQHF.

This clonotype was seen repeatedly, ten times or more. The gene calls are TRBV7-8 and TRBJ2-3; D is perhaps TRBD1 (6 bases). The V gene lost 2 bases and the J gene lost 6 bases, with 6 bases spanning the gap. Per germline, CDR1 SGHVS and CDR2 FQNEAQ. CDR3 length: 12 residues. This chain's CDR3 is CASSLTGDTQYF. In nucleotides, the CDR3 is TGTGCCAGCAGCTTAACAGGGGATACGCAGTATTTT.

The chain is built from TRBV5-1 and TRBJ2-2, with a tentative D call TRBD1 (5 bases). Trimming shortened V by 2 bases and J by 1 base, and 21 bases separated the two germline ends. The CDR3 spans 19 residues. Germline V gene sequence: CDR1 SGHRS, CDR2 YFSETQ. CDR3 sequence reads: CASSFTLKLTVMNTGELFF. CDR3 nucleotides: TGCGCCAGCAGCTTTACCCTAAAACTGACAGTAATGAACACCGGGGAGCTGTTTTTT.

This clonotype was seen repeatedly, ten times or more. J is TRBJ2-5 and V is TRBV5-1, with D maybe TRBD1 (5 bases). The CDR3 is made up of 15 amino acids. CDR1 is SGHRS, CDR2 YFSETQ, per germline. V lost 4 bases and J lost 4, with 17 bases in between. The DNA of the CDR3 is TGCGCCAGCAGCGAGACTCAGGGTTACGGAGAGACCCAGTACTTC. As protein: CASSETQGYGETQYF.

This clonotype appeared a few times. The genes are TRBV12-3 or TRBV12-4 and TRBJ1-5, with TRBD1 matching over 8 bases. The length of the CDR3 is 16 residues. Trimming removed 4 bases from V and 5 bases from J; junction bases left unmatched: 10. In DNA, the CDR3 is TGTGCCAGCAGTTCTTTCGGGACAGGCCTGCATCAGCCCCAGCATTTT. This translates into CASSSFGTGLHQPQHF.

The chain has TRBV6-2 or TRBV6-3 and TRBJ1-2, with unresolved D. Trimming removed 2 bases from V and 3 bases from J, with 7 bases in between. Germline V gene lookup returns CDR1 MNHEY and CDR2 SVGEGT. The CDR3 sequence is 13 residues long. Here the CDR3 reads CASSYEAYYGYTF. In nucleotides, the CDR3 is TGTGCCAGCAGTTACGAGGCCTACTATGGCTACACCTTC.

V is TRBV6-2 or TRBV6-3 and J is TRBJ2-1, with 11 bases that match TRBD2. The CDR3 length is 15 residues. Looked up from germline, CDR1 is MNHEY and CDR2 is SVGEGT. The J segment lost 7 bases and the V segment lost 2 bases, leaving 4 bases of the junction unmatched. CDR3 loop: CASSYPSGGTNEQFF. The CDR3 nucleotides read TGTGCCAGCAGTTACCCTAGCGGGGGGACGAATGAGCAGTTCTTC.

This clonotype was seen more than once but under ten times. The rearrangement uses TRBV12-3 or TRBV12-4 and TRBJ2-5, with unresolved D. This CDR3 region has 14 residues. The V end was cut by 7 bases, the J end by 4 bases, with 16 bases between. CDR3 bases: TGTGCCAGCACCTCCCAAGGGATTGGAGAGACCCAGTACTTC. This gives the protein CASTSQGIGETQYF.

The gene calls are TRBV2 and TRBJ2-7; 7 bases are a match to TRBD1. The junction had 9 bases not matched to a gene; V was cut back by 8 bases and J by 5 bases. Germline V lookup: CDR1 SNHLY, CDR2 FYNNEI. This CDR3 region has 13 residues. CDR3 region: CASGPGTVDEQYF. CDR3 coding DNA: TGTGCCAGCGGCCCGGGGACAGTCGACGAGCAGTACTTC.

The CDR3 sequence: CASSAKRLGQPNTEAFF. CDR3 nucleotide sequence: TGTGCCAGCAGCGCTAAGAGGCTGGGACAGCCGAACACTGAAGCTTTCTTT. This chain connects TRBV7-9 to TRBJ1-1; 7 bases line up with TRBD1. The length of the CDR3 is 17 residues. Germline CDR1 and CDR2: SEHNR and FQNEAQ (reference sequence). J lost 1 base, V lost 5 bases, and 13 bases had no gene match.

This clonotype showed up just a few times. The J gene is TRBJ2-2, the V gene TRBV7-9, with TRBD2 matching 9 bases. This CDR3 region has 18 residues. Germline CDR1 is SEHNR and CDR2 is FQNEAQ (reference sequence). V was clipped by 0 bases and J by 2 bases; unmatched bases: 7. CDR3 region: CASSLARGGQRNTGELFF. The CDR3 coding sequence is TGTGCCAGCAGCTTAGCGCGGGGGGGACAGCGTAACACCGGGGAGCTGTTTTTT.

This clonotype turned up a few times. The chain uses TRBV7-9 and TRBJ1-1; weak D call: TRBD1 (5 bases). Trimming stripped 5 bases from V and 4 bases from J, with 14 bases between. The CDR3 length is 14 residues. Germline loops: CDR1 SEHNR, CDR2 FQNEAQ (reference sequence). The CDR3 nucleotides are TGTGCCAGCAGCCCCCGGCAGGGTGCCACTGAAGCTTTCTTT. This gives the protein CASSPRQGATEAFF.

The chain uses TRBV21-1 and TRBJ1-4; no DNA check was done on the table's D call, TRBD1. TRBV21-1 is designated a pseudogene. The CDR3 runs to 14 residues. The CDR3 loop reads CASSKVRGVEKLFF. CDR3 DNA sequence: TGTGCCAGCAGCAAGGTCCGGGGGGTTGAAAAACTGTTTTTT.

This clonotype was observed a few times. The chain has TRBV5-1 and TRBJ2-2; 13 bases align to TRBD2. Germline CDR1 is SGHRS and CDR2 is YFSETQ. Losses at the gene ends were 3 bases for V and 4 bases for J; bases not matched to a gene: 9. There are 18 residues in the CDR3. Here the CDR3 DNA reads TGCGCCAGCAGCTCGAAACTAGCGGGGGGGCCCGTCACCGGGGAGCTGTTTTTT. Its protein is CASSSKLAGGPVTGELFF.

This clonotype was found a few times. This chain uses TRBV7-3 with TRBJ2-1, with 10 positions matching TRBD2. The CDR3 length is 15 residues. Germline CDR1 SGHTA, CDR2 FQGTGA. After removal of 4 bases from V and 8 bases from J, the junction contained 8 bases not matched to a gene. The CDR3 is CASSSKRGGPDEQFF. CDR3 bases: TGTGCCAGCAGCTCCAAGCGGGGGGGCCCGGATGAGCAGTTCTTC.

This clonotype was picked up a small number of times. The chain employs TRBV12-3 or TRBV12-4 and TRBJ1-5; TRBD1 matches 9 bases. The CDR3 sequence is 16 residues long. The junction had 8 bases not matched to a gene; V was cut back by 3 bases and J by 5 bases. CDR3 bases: TGTGCCAGCAGTTTTGGAAGGACAGGGGTACATCAGCCCCAGCATTTT. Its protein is CASSFGRTGVHQPQHF.

CDR3 in DNA: TGCAGTGCCAGGGGAGGGCAGGGGGTAACTAACTATGGCTACACCTTC. It yields the protein CSARGGQGVTNYGYTF. The rearrangement links TRBV20-1 to TRBJ1-2; 7 bases align to TRBD1. Germline loops: CDR1 DFQATT, CDR2 SNEGSKA (reference sequence). CDR3 length: 16 residues. The ends lost 6 bases at V and 0 bases at J; junction bases unmatched: 13.

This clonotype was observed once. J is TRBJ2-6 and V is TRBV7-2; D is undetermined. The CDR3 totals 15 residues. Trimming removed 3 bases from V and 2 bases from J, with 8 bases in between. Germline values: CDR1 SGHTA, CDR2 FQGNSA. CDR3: CASSFEAAGANVLTF. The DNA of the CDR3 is TGTGCCAGCAGCTTCGAGGCGGCTGGGGCCAACGTCCTGACTTTC.

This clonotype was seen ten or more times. Here the CDR3 DNA reads TGTGCCAGCAGCCGACAGGGGGGCAATCAGCCCCAGCATTTT. This sequence encodes CASSRQGGNQPQHF. The chain couples TRBV6-5 to TRBJ1-5; TRBD1 matches at 9 bases. V trimming: 6 bases; J trimming: 2 bases; junction bases outside the gene matches: 2. Germline V gene data show CDR1 as MNHEY and CDR2 as SVGAGI. The CDR3 has 14 amino acids.

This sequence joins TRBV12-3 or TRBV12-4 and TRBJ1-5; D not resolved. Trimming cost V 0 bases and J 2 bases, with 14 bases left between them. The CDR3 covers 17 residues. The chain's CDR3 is CASSLAFGVTGNQPQHF. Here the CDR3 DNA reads TGTGCCAGCAGTTTAGCGTTTGGGGTTACAGGCAATCAGCCCCAGCATTTT.

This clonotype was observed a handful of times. For the CDR3, the DNA is TGTGCCAGCAGCTTAGACTTAGCTGTCGATGAGCAGTTCTTC. Encoded protein: CASSLDLAVDEQFF. V usage is TRBV7-8 and J usage is TRBJ2-1; no clear D. V gave up 1 base and J gave up 8 bases, with 12 bases separating them. Germline CDR1 SGHVS, CDR2 FQNEAQ. This CDR3 contains 14 residues.

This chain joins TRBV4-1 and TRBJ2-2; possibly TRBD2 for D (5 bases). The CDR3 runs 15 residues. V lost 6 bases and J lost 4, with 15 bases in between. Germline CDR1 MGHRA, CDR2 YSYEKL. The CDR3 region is CASSRGALSTGELFF. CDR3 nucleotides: TGCGCCAGCAGTCGGGGAGCACTTTCCACCGGGGAGCTGTTTTTT.

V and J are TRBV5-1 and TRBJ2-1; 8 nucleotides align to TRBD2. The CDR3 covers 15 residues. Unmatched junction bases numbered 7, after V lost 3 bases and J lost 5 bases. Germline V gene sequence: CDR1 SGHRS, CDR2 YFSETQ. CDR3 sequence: CASSYGGGPNNEQFF. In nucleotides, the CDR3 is TGCGCCAGCAGCTACGGCGGGGGGCCGAACAATGAGCAGTTCTTC.